One sample yielded the 23 T cell receptor beta chains listed below, sequenced in a study of blood T cell repertoires in COVID-19. Using immunoSEQ multiplex PCR, the repertoire was profiled, and TCRdb retains in-frame clones only, with some absent. Of a few hundred thousand clones detected, roughly 89% appear once; the ten largest clones hold 8.5% to 10%. Sequenced material: PBMCs or T cells enriched from blood (not recorded which). These receptors all come from a woman in her late teens or twenties who had recovered from COVID-19.

This clone was detected a few times. The rearrangement links TRBV7-2 to TRBJ1-5; no clear D. Per germline, CDR1 SGHTA and CDR2 FQGNSA. Trimming stripped 5 bases from V and 4 bases from J, with 9 bases between. This CDR3 has 13 residues. The CDR3 DNA sequence: TGTGCCAGCAGCCCAGGCCGAAATCAGCCCCAGCATTTT. Translating it yields CASSPGRNQPQHF.

The gene calls are TRBV18 and TRBJ1-4; D perhaps matches TRBD1 (6 bases). Germline V gene lookup returns CDR1 KGHSH and CDR2 LQKENI. The CDR3 totals 15 residues. Trimming removed 4 bases from V and 0 bases from J, with 9 bases in between. In DNA, the CDR3 is TGTGCCAGCTCACGGGACATTTCAACTAATGAAAAACTGTTTTTT. Residues: CASSRDISTNEKLFF.

The chain is built from TRBV7-7 and TRBJ2-1, with 13 positions matching TRBD2. The CDR3 runs 15 residues. Germline CDR1 and CDR2: SSHAT and FNYEAQ (reference sequence). V gave up 5 bases and J gave up 4 bases; unmatched junction bases: 2. The CDR3 loop reads CASSLGLAGYNEQFF. The CDR3 nucleotides read TGTGCCAGCAGCCTGGGACTAGCGGGATACAATGAGCAGTTCTTC.

The rearrangement joins TRBV6-4 to TRBJ1-6, with 7 nucleotides matching TRBD1. Per germline, CDR1 MRHNA and CDR2 SNTAGT. The CDR3 spans 14 residues. V shed 7 bases, J shed 11 bases, and the junction held 11 bases outside the gene matches. Here the CDR3 DNA reads TGTGCCAGCACCACGACAGGGTTTTATCCACCCCTCCACTTT. It specifies CASTTTGFYPPLHF.

This chain joins TRBV19 and TRBJ2-7, with a possible D match to TRBD1 (6 bases). The CDR3 sequence is 15 residues long. CDR1 and CDR2 (germline): LNHDA, SQIVND (reference sequence). Trimming left V 4 bases short and J 0 bases short, with 13 bases between. In DNA form, the CDR3 reads TGTGCCAGTAGTAAAGCGACAGGCATCTCCTACGAGCAGTACTTC. The encoded protein is CASSKATGISYEQYF.

The rearrangement joins TRBV7-7 to TRBJ2-7; D is undetermined. Trimming cost V 1 base and J 4 bases, with 14 bases left between them. This CDR3 region has 15 residues. Germline loops: CDR1 SSHAT, CDR2 FNYEAQ (reference sequence). CDR3 region: CASSLGTASVYEQYF. DNA of the CDR3: TGTGCCAGCAGCTTAGGTACAGCCTCCGTGTACGAGCAGTACTTC.

The genes are TRBV12-3 or TRBV12-4 and TRBJ1-2, with TRBD1 identical over 7 bases. CDR3 length: 13 residues. V trimming: 5 bases; J trimming: 4 bases; junction bases outside the gene matches: 4. CDR3 in DNA: TGTGCCAGCAGTGCAGGGGGACCCTATGGCTACACCTTC. This codes for CASSAGGPYGYTF.

This rearrangement joins TRBV9 to TRBJ1-4, with 7 bases matching TRBD1. From germline, CDR1 is SGDLS and CDR2 YYNGEE. Germline trimming cut 0 bases from V and 8 bases from J; bases unmatched to any gene: 7. The CDR3 is made up of 15 amino acids. This CDR3 is CASSVGPGDREKLFF. The CDR3 region has the DNA TGTGCCAGCAGCGTAGGCCCTGGGGACAGAGAAAAACTGTTTTTT.

Written as DNA, the CDR3 is TGTGCCAGCAGCCAAGGGGCAGGGTATGGCTACACCTTC. Amino acids: CASSQGAGYGYTF. The chain links TRBV7-2 to TRBJ1-2; D might be TRBD1 (5 bases). CDR3 length: 13 residues. The V gene's germline CDR1 is SGHTA and CDR2 FQGNSA. Trimming took 5 bases from V and 5 from J, leaving 12 bases between them.

V usage is TRBV6-5 and J usage is TRBJ1-5; 7 positions agree with TRBD1. The CDR3 totals 14 residues. Trimming removed 8 bases from V and 4 bases from J; junction bases left unmatched: 8. Germline V gene sequence: CDR1 MNHEY, CDR2 SVGAGI. The CDR3: CASGIGTVNQPQHF. The CDR3 DNA sequence: TGTGCCAGCGGGATAGGGACAGTAAATCAGCCCCAGCATTTT.

The rearrangement uses TRBV19 and TRBJ2-3; 9 bases map to TRBD2. J lost 5 bases, V lost 9 bases, and 12 bases had no gene match. The CDR3 extends over 15 amino acids. Germline V gives CDR1 LNHDA, CDR2 SQIVND (reference sequence). The CDR3 loop is CASRSASGNQDTQYF. The CDR3 DNA reads TGTGCCAGCCGGTCGGCTAGCGGGAATCAAGATACGCAGTATTTT.

The rearrangement joins TRBV7-9 to TRBJ1-4; D is uncertain. The germline V gene has CDR1 SEHNR and CDR2 FQNEAQ (reference sequence). The V and J ends lost 5 bases and 8 bases respectively, with 18 bases between them. There are 15 residues in the CDR3. Here the CDR3 reads CASSTTGSLGEKLFF. CDR3 sequence (DNA): TGTGCCAGCAGCACAACCGGCTCCCTCGGGGAAAAACTGTTTTTT.

For the CDR3, the DNA is TGTGCCAGCAGTTTATTGGCTAGCGGGGGGGCCCCAGATACGCAGTATTTT. Its translation is CASSLLASGGAPDTQYF. V is TRBV27 and J is TRBJ2-3; the match to TRBD2 covers 12 bases. J lost 4 bases, V lost 1 base, and 6 bases had no gene match. Germline values: CDR1 MNHEY, CDR2 SMNVEV (reference sequence). This CDR3 has 17 residues.

V gene TRBV18 combines with J gene TRBJ2-3, with 7 bases fitting TRBD2. This CDR3 region has 15 residues. The germline CDR1 and CDR2 sequences are KGHSH and LQKENI. The trim removed 3 bases at V and 7 bases at J, leaving 10 bases unmatched. The CDR3 bases are TGTGCCAGCTCACCTCAGTCGGGAGGAGCGAATACGCAGTATTTT. Amino acids: CASSPQSGGANTQYF.

The chain couples TRBV5-1 to TRBJ2-1; TRBD2 matches 7 bases. This CDR3 has 16 residues. V lost 4 bases to trimming and J lost 4 bases; unmatched junction nucleotides: 11. Germline-derived CDR1 and CDR2 are SGHRS and YFSETQ. The CDR3 region is CASSSGGGRSYNEQFF. In DNA form, the CDR3 reads TGCGCCAGCAGCAGTGGAGGCGGGAGAAGTTACAATGAGCAGTTCTTC.

The chain carries TRBV28 and TRBJ1-2, with 7 positions matching TRBD1. This CDR3 is built from 15 residues. The junction had 12 bases not matched to a gene; V was cut back by 7 bases and J by 4 bases. The germline gives CDR1 MDHEN, CDR2 SYDVKM. The CDR3 loop is CASTTLQGRLYGYTF. In DNA, the CDR3 is TGTGCCAGCACTACTCTACAGGGGAGACTCTATGGCTACACCTTC.

The chain joins TRBV7-8 to TRBJ1-1; possibly TRBD1 for D (5 bases). The CDR3 extends over 14 amino acids. Per germline, CDR1 SGHVS and CDR2 FQNEAQ. V was pared by 5 bases and J by 5 bases, with 15 bases between. The CDR3 DNA follows: TGTGCCAGCAGCCCCGGCGGCGGGGGGACTGAAGCTTTCTTT. This encodes CASSPGGGGTEAFF.

This clone occurred once. The chain carries TRBV19 and TRBJ2-7; the D gene is possibly TRBD2 (6 bases). CDR1 LNHDA and CDR2 SQIVND come from the germline V gene (reference sequence). The V and J ends lost 4 bases and 3 bases respectively, with 16 bases between them. The CDR3 runs 15 residues. CDR3 DNA sequence: TGTGCCAGTAGTACCCCCGGGAGTGTGGTCTACGAGCAGTACTTC. The encoded protein is CASSTPGSVVYEQYF.

V usage is TRBV6-5 and J usage is TRBJ1-1; D gene ambiguous. Germline V gene lookup returns CDR1 MNHEY and CDR2 SVGAGI. Trimming stripped 5 bases from V and 3 bases from J, with 16 bases between. CDR3 length equals 15 residues. This CDR3 reads CASSPGRWLDTEAFF. Written as DNA, the CDR3 is TGTGCCAGCAGTCCGGGTAGGTGGTTGGACACTGAAGCTTTCTTT.

This clone has only one observation. The chain is built from TRBV5-1 and TRBJ2-5; 10 bases map to TRBD2. Germline lookup yields CDR1 SGHRS and CDR2 YFSETQ. CDR3 length: 17 amino acids. V gave up 0 bases and J gave up 5 bases; unmatched junction bases: 10. The CDR3 reads CASSLDRSGGAYETQYF. The CDR3, as DNA: TGCGCCAGCAGCTTGGATCGAAGCGGGGGGGCCTATGAGACCCAGTACTTC.

This chain connects TRBV3-1 (or the pseudogene TRBV3-2) to TRBJ1-2, with 11 bases identical to TRBD1. The CDR3 is 15 residues long. V lost 4 bases, J lost 0 bases, and 1 base stayed unmatched. CDR1 LGHDT and CDR2 YNNKEL come from the germline V gene (reference sequence). Written as DNA, the CDR3 is TGTGCCAGCAGCCGGGACAGGGGGTCTAACTATGGCTACACCTTC. Translated, it gives CASSRDRGSNYGYTF.

This clone was seen once. This sequence joins TRBV7-2 and TRBJ2-1, with TRBD2 identical over 10 bases. Germline-derived CDR1 and CDR2 are SGHTA and FQGNSA. The CDR3 consists of 15 residues. Trimming cost V 5 bases and J 6 bases; bases outside gene matches: 7. In DNA, the CDR3 is TGTGCCAGCAGCCCGCTAGCGGGAGCAGGCAATGAGCAGTTCTTC. Translated, it gives CASSPLAGAGNEQFF.

The gene calls are TRBV11-3 and TRBJ1-3, with D tentatively TRBD1 (6 bases). CDR1 is SGHNT, CDR2 YENEEA, per germline. CDR3 length equals 17 residues. V was trimmed by 3 bases and J by 0 bases, leaving 15 bases between them. CDR3 nucleotide sequence: TGTGCCAGCAGCTTGAACGAGGGGGTCCACTCTGGAAACACCATATATTTT. Protein product: CASSLNEGVHSGNTIYF.